This T cell receptor beta chain was recovered during a study of T cells after yellow fever vaccination. The overall study: SMART-Seq v4 Ultra Low Input prepared libraries from low-cell fractions.

Overall study results and limits: Post-booster repertoires contained most primary-vaccination clones again (almost 97% CD4, around 89% CD8). Contamination of FACS-sorted repertoires by abundant clonotypes from the bulk population could occur.

Trimming cost V 2 bases and J 4 bases, with 10 bases left between them. Germline V gene lookup returns CDR1 SGHDT and CDR2 YYEEEE. CDR3 length: 13 residues. A process of 5'RACE template switching, which added a universal primer site and UMIs, was used to make TCR cDNA. Via MiXCR, TCRdb re-called the 5' RACE reads, giving one row per CDR3 protein. The profile shows 450,000 to 550,000 distinct CDR3 sequences, under 25% of them singletons. This clonotype came up a few times. As yet, its antigen is unknown. The sequenced sample was PBMCs, obtained 15 days after the yellow fever booster vaccination. This sequence was found in a man aged 25-45 years who received the YFV17D yellow fever vaccine. J is TRBJ2-7 and V is TRBV5-6; D is unclear. CDR3 nucleotide sequence: TGTGCCAGCAGCTTCGTGGAAGGTTACGAGCAGTACTTC. It codes for CASSFVEGYEQYF.